The clone carrying this T cell receptor beta chain was recorded a few times. Its antigen remains unidentified. Quantitative 5'-RACE with molecular barcodes produced the TCR beta libraries. One entry per CDR3 protein, called by TCRdb with MiXCR from the 5' RACE reads. The table includes about 540,000 distinct CDR3 sequences, over 9.5% detected once. This entry comes from a study of CD8 T cells in ankylosing spondylitis. Overall study results and limits: Clones that were linked to disease were CD8+ and were relatively rare in peripheral blood. Blood from ankylosing spondylitis patients appeared to carry a characteristic roughly eight-variant TCR beta motif. Several of the motif variants were reported before in synovial fluid and blood from reactive arthritis. Enrichment of disease-linked clones was reportedly significant in matched ankylosing spondylitis synovial fluid.

There are 13 residues in the CDR3. V was cut by 1 base and J by 4 bases, with 7 bases left in between. Germline lookup yields CDR1 SGHTA and CDR2 FQGNSA. The TCR comes from a male donor with ankylosing spondylitis. J is TRBJ2-5 and V is TRBV7-2, with a tentative D call TRBD1 (5 bases). Sequenced: blood, either unsorted or a sorted T cell fraction (not recorded which). The CDR3 spells CASSLVQGETQYF. The CDR3 bases are TGTGCCAGCAGCTTAGTGCAGGGAGAGACCCAGTACTTC.